The text below deals with one T cell receptor (beta chain). Here immunoSEQ multiplex PCR was the method, and the copy in TCRdb shows in-frame clones only, minus some. The table records around 95,000 clones, 87% of them present only once. This CDR3 spans 16 amino acids. V was clipped by 0 bases and J by 1 base, with 10 bases between them. Germline V lookup: CDR1 SGDLS, CDR2 YYNGEE. The data were taken from a study of control samples from healthy donors and cancer patients. This TCR was recovered from a woman aged 45-65 years in good health. This sequence joins TRBV9 and TRBJ2-2; possibly TRBD2 for D (5 bases). The sequenced material came from blood. The CDR3 here is CASSVASLRNTGELFF. The CDR3 coding sequence is TGTGCCAGCAGCGTAGCTAGCTTGCGGAACACCGGGGAGCTGTTTTTT.